This is a list of T cell receptor beta chains from one sample in a study of T-cell memory formation after mild COVID-19. From the 5' RACE reads, TCRdb called clonotypes with MiXCR, one entry per CDR3 protein. Of roughly 600,000 distinct CDR3 sequences in the sample, under 20% were seen once. The sample consisted of PBMCs or a T cell subset sorted from them (not recorded which). These receptors were obtained from an adult woman who had mild COVID-19 (a few samples of this study predate the infection). Cell type and time point are not known. The CDR3 runs from the conserved cysteine through the conserved F or W. The order of the fields is J gene, V gene, CDR3 protein.

>TRBJ2-7|TRBV29-1
CSVLDFPYEQYF
>TRBJ2-7|TRBV7-2
CASSPGLANYEQYF
>TRBJ1-6|TRBV4-1
CASSQEGGMSSPLHF
>TRBJ2-3|TRBV24-1
CATSDSSGLATSTDTQYF
>TRBJ2-7|TRBV7-9
CASSFMDHSYEQYF
>TRBJ1-1|TRBV5-4
CASSSFQKPPEAFF
>TRBJ2-7|TRBV6-2/TRBV6-3
CATSSPSRKGHEQYF
>TRBJ2-3|TRBV7-8
CASSLYTIKKTGTDTQYF
>TRBJ2-1|TRBV7-9
CASSFGYGYNEQFF
>TRBJ1-1|TRBV9
CASSVGERWNTEAFF
>TRBJ2-1|TRBV7-6
CASSLASLANEQFF
>TRBJ2-5|TRBV29-1
CSAGQPQETQYF
>TRBJ2-1|TRBV5-6
CASSLGGSLFNEQFF
>TRBJ1-1|TRBV19
CASSNVQGGGTEAFF
>TRBJ2-7|TRBV7-9
CASSLAGWKLDEQYF
>TRBJ1-1|TRBV18
CASSPSRGRMNTEAFF
>TRBJ2-1|TRBV18
CASSQDRLSYNEQFF
>TRBJ2-1|TRBV5-5
CASSARKRTGLNEQFF
>TRBJ2-3|TRBV2
CASSERPPGGVTDTQYF
>TRBJ1-4|TRBV5-1
CASSWTPLSTTNEKLFF
>TRBJ1-5|TRBV9
CASSVAVYQPQHF
>TRBJ2-6|TRBV7-9
CASSLAFPAGGVTGANVLTF
>TRBJ1-6|TRBV10-3
CAISPRDNSVSPLHF
>TRBJ2-7|TRBV7-3
CASSEGSSGEQYF
>TRBJ2-3|TRBV5-1
CASSLEGFTDTQYF
>TRBJ2-1|TRBV5-1
CASSLGRVAGLGNEQFF
>TRBJ2-1|TRBV25-1
CASSAIDSIREQFF
>TRBJ2-3|TRBV6-5
CAIGTSGRTDTQYF
>TRBJ2-1|TRBV12-3/TRBV12-4
CASSFLGQVDEQFF
>TRBJ1-2|TRBV6-5
CASSYEAGNLYGYTF